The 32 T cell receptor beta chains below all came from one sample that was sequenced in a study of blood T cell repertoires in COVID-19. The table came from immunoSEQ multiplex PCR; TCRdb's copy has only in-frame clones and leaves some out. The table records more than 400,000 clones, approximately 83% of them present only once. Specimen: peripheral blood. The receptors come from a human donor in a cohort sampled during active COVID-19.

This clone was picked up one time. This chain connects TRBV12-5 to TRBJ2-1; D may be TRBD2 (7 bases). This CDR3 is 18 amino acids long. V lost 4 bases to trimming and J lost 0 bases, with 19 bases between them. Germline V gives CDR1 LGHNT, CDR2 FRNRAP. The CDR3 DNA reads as TGTGCTAGTGGTTCTCCCGAGGGGGGGTCATTCTCCTACAATGAGCAGTTCTTC. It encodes CASGSPEGGSFSYNEQFF.

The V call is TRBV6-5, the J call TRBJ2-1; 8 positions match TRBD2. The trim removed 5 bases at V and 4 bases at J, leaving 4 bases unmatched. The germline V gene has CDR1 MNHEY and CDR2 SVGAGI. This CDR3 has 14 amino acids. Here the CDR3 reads CASSKLAVYNEQFF. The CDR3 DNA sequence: TGTGCCAGCAGTAAACTAGCGGTATACAATGAGCAGTTCTTC.

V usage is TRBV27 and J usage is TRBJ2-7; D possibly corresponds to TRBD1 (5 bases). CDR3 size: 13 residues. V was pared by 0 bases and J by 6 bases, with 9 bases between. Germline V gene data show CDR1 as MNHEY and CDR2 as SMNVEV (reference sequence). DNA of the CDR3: TGTGCCAGCAGTTTATCCAGGGCCCGCGAGCAGTACTTC. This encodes CASSLSRAREQYF.

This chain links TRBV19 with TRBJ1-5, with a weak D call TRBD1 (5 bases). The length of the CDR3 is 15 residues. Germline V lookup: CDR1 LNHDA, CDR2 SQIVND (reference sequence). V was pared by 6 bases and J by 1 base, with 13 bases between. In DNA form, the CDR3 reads TGTGCCAGTAGGGAGGGAGGGGCAAGCAATCAGCCCCAGCATTTT. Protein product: CASREGGASNQPQHF.

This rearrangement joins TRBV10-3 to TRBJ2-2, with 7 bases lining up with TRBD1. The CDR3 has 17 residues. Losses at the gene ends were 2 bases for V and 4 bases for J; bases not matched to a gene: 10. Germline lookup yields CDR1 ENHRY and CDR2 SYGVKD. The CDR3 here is CAISEGDRPTLTGELFF. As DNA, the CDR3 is TGTGCCATCAGTGAGGGGGACAGACCAACACTCACCGGGGAGCTGTTTTTT.

CDR3: CASSEEYPGGGYTF. The DNA for the CDR3 is TGTGCCAGCAGTGAAGAATATCCCGGGGGGGGCTACACCTTC. The chain combines TRBV2 with TRBJ1-2, with D possibly TRBD1 on 5 matching bases. The CDR3 totals 14 residues. V lost 1 base and J 8 bases, leaving 14 bases between the germline ends. CDR1 is SNHLY, CDR2 FYNNEI, per germline.

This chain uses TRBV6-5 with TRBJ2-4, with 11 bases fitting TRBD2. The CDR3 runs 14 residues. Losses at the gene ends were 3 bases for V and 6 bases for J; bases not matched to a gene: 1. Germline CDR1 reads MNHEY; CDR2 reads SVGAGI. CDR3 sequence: CASSYGTSGNIQYF. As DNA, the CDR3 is TGTGCCAGCAGTTATGGGACTAGCGGAAACATTCAGTACTTC.

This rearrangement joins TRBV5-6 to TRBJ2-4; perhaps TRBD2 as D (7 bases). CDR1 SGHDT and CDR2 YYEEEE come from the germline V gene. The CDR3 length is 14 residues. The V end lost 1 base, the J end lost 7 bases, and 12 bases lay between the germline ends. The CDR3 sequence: CASSLRGGVNIQYF. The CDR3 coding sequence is TGTGCCAGCAGCTTGAGGGGGGGAGTGAACATTCAGTACTTC.

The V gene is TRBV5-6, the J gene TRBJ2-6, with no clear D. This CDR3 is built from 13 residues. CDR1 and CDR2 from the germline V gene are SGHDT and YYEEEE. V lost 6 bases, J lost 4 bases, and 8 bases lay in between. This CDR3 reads CASTLVGANVLTF. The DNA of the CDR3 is TGTGCCAGCACCCTAGTGGGGGCCAACGTCCTGACTTTC.

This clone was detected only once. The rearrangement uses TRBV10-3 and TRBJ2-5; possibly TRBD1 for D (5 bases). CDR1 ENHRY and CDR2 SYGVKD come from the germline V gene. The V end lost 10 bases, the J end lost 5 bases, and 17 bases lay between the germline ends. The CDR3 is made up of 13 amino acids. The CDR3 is CATALRERETQYF. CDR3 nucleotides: TGTGCCACAGCGCTCAGGGAAAGGGAGACCCAGTACTTC.

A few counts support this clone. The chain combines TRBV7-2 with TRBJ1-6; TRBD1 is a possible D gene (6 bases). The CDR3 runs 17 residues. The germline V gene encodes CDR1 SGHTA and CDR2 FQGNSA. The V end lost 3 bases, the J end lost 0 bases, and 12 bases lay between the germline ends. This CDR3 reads CASSFGQFSSYNSPLHF. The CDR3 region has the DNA TGTGCCAGCAGCTTCGGACAGTTTAGCTCCTATAATTCACCCCTCCACTTT. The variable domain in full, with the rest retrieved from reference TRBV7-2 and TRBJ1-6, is GAGVSQSPSNKVTEKGKDVELRCDPISGHTALYWYRQSLGQGLEFLIYFQGNSAPDKSGLPSDRFSAERTGGSVSTLTIQRTQQEDSAVYLCASSFGQFSSYNSPLHFGNGTRLTVT.

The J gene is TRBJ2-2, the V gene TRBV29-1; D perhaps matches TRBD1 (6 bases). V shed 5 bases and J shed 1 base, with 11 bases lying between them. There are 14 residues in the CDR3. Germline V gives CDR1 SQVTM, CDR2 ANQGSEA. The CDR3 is CSVSLGGNTGELFF. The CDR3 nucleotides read TGCAGCGTTTCCCTAGGGGGGAACACCGGGGAGCTGTTTTTT.

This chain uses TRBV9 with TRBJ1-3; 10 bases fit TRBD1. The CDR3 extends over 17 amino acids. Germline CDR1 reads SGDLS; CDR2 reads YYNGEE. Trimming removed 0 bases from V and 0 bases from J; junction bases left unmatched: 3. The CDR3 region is CASSVGGQGHSGNTIYF. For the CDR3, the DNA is TGTGCCAGCAGCGTAGGGGGACAGGGGCACTCTGGAAACACCATATATTTT.

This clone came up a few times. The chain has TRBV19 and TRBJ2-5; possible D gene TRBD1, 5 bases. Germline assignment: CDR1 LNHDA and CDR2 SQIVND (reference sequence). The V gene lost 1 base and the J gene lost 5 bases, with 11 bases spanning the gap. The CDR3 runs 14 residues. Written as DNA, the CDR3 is TGTGCCAGTAGTATAGTTTCAGGGTTGGAGACCCAGTACTTC. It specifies CASSIVSGLETQYF.

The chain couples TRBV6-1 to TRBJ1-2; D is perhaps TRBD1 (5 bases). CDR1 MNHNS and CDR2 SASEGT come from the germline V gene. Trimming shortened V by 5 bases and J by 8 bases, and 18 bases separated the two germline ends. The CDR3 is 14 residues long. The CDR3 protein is CASSKPGDSSGYTF. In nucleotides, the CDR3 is TGTGCCAGCAGTAAACCGGGGGACTCGTCGGGCTACACCTTC.

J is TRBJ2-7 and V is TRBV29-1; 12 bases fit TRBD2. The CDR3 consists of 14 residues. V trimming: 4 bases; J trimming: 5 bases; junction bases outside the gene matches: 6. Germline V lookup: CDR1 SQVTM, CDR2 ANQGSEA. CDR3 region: CSVASGLAGDEQYF. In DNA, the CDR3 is TGCAGCGTTGCTTCGGGACTAGCGGGTGACGAGCAGTACTTC.

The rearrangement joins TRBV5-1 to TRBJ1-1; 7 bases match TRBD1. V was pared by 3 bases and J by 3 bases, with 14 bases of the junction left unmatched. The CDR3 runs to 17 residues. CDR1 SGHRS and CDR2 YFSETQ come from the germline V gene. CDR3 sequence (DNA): TGCGCCAGCAGCTGTACAGGGGCCGGGCCCCCTGACACTGAAGCTTTCTTT. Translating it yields CASSCTGAGPPDTEAFF.

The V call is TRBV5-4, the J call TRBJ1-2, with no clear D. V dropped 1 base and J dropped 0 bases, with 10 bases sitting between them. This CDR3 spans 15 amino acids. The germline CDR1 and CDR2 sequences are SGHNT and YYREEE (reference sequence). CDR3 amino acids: CASSLNLRANYGYTF. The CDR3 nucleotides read TGTGCCAGCAGCTTGAATCTGAGAGCTAACTATGGCTACACCTTC.

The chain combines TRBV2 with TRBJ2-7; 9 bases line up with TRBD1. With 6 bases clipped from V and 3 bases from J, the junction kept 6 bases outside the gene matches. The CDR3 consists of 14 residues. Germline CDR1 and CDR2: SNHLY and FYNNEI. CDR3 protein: CASRVRGQGYEQYF. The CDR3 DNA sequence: TGTGCCAGCAGAGTCCGGGGACAGGGCTACGAGCAGTACTTC. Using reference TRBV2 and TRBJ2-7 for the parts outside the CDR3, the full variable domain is EPEVTQTPSHQVTQMGQEVILRCVPISNHLYFYWYRQILGQKVEFLVSFYNNEISEKSEIFDDQFSVERPDGSNFTLKIRSTKLEDSAMYFCASRVRGQGYEQYFGPGTRLTVT.

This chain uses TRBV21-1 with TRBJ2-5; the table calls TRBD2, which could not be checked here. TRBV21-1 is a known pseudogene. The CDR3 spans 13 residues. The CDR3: CASSGPQRKTQYF. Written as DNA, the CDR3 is TGTGCCAGCAGCGGCCCCCAGCGAAAGACCCAGTACTTC.

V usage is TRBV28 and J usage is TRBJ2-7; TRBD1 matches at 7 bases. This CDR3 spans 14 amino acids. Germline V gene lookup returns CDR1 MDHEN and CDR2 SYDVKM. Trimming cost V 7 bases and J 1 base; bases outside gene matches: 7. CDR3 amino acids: CASNRGIVSYEQYF. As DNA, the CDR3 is TGTGCCAGCAACAGGGGCATCGTATCCTACGAGCAGTACTTC.

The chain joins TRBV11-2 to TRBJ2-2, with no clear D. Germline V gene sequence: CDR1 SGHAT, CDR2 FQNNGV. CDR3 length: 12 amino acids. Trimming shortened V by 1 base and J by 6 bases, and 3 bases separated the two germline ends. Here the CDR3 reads CASSLGPGELFF. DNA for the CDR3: TGTGCCAGCAGCTTAGGGCCCGGGGAGCTGTTTTTT.

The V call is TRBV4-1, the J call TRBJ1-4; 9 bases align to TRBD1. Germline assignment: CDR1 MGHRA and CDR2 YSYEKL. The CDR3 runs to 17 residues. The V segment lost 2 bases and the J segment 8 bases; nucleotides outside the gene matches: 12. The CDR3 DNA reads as TGCGCCAGCAGCCAAAGGGTCTCGGGACAGGGAAACGAAAAACTGTTTTTT. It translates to CASSQRVSGQGNEKLFF.

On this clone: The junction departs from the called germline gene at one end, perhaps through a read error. This chain's CDR3 is CARSRRQGEGGYTF. The CDR3 coding sequence is TGCGCCCGCAGCCGACGGCAGGGGGAAGGGGGCTACACCTTC. This chain links TRBV4-1 with TRBJ1-2; TRBD1 matches 7 bases. Germline V lookup: CDR1 MGHRA, CDR2 YSYEKL. The CDR3 is 14 residues long.

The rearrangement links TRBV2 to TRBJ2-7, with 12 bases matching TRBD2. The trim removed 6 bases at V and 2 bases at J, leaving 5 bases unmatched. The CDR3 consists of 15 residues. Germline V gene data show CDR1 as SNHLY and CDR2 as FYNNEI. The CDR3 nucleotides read TGTGCCAGCAGCCACGGACTAGCGGGAACCTACGAGCAGTACTTC. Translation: CASSHGLAGTYEQYF.

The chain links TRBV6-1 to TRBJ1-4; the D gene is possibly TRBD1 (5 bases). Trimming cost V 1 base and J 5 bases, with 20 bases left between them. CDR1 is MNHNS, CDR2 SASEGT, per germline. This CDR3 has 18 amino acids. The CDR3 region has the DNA TGTGCCAGCAGTGAAGTCATTGGGGGGAGACGGATAAATGAAAAACTGTTTTTT. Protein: CASSEVIGGRRINEKLFF.

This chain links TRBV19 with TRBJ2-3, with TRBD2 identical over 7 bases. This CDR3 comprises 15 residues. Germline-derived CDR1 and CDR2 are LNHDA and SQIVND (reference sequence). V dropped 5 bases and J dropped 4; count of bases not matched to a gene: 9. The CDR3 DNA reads TGTGCCAGTAGTCCCAGCGGGACGCGTGCAGATACGCAGTATTTT. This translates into CASSPSGTRADTQYF.

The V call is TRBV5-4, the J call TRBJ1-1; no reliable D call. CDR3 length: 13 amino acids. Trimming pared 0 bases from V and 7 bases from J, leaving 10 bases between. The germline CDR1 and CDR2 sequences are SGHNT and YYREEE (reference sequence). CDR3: CASSLENQNEAFF. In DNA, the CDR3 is TGTGCCAGCAGCTTGGAAAATCAAAATGAAGCTTTCTTT.

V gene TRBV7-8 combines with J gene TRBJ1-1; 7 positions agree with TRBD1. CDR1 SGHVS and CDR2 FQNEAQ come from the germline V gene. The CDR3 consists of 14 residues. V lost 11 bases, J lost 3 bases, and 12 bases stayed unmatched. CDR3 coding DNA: TGTGCCGGCCGACGCGAGGGGGCCTACACTGAAGCTTTCTTT. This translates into CAGRREGAYTEAFF.

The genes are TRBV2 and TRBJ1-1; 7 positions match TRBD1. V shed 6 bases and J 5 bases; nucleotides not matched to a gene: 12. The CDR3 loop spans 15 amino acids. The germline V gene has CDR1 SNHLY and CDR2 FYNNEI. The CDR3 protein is CASRVYQGGRTEAFF. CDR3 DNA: TGTGCCAGCAGGGTTTATCAGGGGGGTCGGACTGAAGCTTTCTTT.

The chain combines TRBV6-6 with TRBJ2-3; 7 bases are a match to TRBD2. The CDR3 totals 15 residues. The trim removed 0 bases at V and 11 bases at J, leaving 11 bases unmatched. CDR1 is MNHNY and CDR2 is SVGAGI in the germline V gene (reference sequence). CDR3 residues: CASSYSTSPSRGQYF. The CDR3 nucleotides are TGTGCCAGCAGTTACTCGACTAGCCCATCCCGGGGGCAGTATTTT.

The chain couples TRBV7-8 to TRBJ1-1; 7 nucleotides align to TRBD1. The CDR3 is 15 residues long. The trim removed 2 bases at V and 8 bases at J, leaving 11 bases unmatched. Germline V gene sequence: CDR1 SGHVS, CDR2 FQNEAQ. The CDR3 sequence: CASSLIFGQAREAFF. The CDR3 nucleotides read TGTGCCAGCAGCTTAATTTTCGGACAGGCACGCGAAGCTTTCTTT.